In its sample, the clone carrying this T cell receptor beta chain was seen once. Its antigen remains unknown. This CDR3 contains 15 residues. CDR1 is MRHNA, CDR2 SNTAGT, per germline. V lost 4 bases and J lost 2; bases outside the gene matches: 6. Antigen-specific CD4+ T cells were expanded with viral peptide pools in the ViraFEST assay before sequencing. With more than nine days of culture completed, CD4+ T cells were isolated. Participants received two doses of either the BNT162b2 or mRNA-1273 vaccine. The study found no prior SARS-CoV-2 infection in the vaccine recipients, who tested negative for nucleocapsid antibodies. Cultures used approximately 2 million PBMC per well, approximately 10 IU/ml IL-2 and 9.5 to 10 ug/ml peptides. The entry originates in a study of vaccination effects on CD4 cells after COVID-19. Study observations and caveats: Healthy vaccinees' vaccine-induced clones included only 1 of 255 cross-reacting with common cold coronaviruses.

Assay: immunoSEQ multiplex PCR; the TCRdb copy retains only in-frame clones and omits some. The top ten clones hold 1.5% to 2.5% of a sample with 64,000 or so clones, approximately 78% of them seen once. This sequence originates from a human donor who received a COVID-19 vaccine. The gene calls are TRBV6-4 and TRBJ2-3, with 7 bases matching TRBD1. Sequences were derived from CD4+ T cells from PBMCs cultured with HCoV-OC43 spike peptides, sampled after COVID-19 vaccination. Subset of the sample: HCoV-OC43 spike overlapping peptide pool stimulation. DNA of the CDR3: TGTGCCAGCAGTGCCCGGGACAGACCCACAGATACGCAGTATTTT. Protein product: CASSARDRPTDTQYF.